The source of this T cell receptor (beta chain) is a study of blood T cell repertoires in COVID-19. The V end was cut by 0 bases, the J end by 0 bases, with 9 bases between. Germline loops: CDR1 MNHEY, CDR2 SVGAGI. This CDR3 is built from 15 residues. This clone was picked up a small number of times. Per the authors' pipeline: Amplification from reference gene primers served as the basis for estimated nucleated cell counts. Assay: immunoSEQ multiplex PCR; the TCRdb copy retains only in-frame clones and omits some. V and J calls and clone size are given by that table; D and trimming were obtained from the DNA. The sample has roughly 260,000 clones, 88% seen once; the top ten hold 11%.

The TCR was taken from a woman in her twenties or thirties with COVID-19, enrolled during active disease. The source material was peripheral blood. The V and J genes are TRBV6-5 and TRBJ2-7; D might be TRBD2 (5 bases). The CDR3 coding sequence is TGTGCCAGCAGTTACTCTCCACGGGGCTCCTACGAGCAGTACTTC. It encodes CASSYSPRGSYEQYF.